The 17 T cell receptor beta chains below were found in one sample sequenced in a study of T cell responses to AZD1222 COVID-19 vaccine. Measured with immunoSEQ multiplex PCR; TCRdb has only the in-frame clones, and not every one. The top ten clones hold approximately 5% of a sample with approximately 110,000 clones, roughly 82% of them seen once. The starting material was peripheral blood, obtained on day 0 of AZD1222 vaccination. All receptors come from an adult in good health.

The chain recombines TRBV7-2 with TRBJ1-2, with D uncertain. Germline CDR1 reads SGHTA; CDR2 reads FQGNSA. The CDR3 consists of 14 residues. V lost 5 bases and J lost 4, with 14 bases in between. CDR3 DNA: TGTGCCAGCAGCCGTGACCGGGCCGCCTATGGCTACACCTTC. This translates into CASSRDRAAYGYTF. The variable domain in full, with the rest retrieved from reference TRBV7-2 and TRBJ1-2, is GAGVSQSPSNKVTEKGKDVELRCDPISGHTALYWYRQSLGQGLEFLIYFQGNSAPDKSGLPSDRFSAERTGGSVSTLTIQRTQQEDSAVYLCASSRDRAAYGYTFGSGTRLTVV.

The CDR3 spells CASSPGHRGEQFF. CDR3 DNA: TGTGCCAGCAGCCCGGGACATCGGGGTGAGCAGTTCTTC. The genes are TRBV7-8 and TRBJ2-1; maybe TRBD1 (6 bases). The germline gives CDR1 SGHVS, CDR2 FQNEAQ. V dropped 5 bases and J dropped 9 bases, with 14 bases sitting between them. The CDR3 is 13 amino acids.

The chain combines TRBV5-4 with TRBJ2-7; 10 nucleotides align to TRBD1. V shed 0 bases and J 5 bases; nucleotides not matched to a gene: 8. Germline values: CDR1 SGHNT, CDR2 YYREEE (reference sequence). This CDR3 comprises 16 residues. The CDR3 is CASSLDQDRGFNEQYF. The CDR3 coding sequence is TGTGCCAGCAGCTTGGACCAGGACAGGGGGTTCAACGAGCAGTACTTC.

CDR3 DNA: TGTGCCAGTAGTTTCGGACAGGGGCGAACCAGCACAGATACGCAGTATTTT. Its translation is CASSFGQGRTSTDTQYF. V gene TRBV19 combines with J gene TRBJ2-3, with 9 positions matching TRBD1. V gave up 5 bases and J gave up 0 bases; unmatched junction bases: 9. Germline values: CDR1 LNHDA, CDR2 SQIVND (reference sequence). The CDR3 covers 17 residues.

V usage is TRBV6-1 and J usage is TRBJ1-5; D ambiguous. Germline V CDR1 and CDR2: MNHNS, SASEGT. This CDR3 has 15 residues. Trimming took 1 base from V and 6 from J, leaving 13 bases between them. DNA for the CDR3: TGTGCCAGCAGTGAAGGACGGGCGAACCCTCAGCCCCAGCATTTT. Translating it yields CASSEGRANPQPQHF.

The rearrangement links TRBV6-2 or TRBV6-3 to TRBJ1-6, with D tentatively TRBD1 (5 bases). The CDR3 consists of 15 residues. Trimming pared 2 bases from V and 9 bases from J, leaving 14 bases between. Germline V gene sequence: CDR1 MNHEY, CDR2 SVGEGT. The CDR3 coding sequence is TGTGCCAGCAGTTACCGTGGGGGTCGGGCTTCACCCCTCCACTTT. Translating gives CASSYRGGRASPLHF.

This chain connects TRBV27 to TRBJ2-7; D is undetermined. This CDR3 has 14 amino acids. The V gene lost 1 base and the J gene lost 3 bases, with 10 bases spanning the gap. The germline gives CDR1 MNHEY, CDR2 SMNVEV (reference sequence). The CDR3 region is CASSLLGPGYEQYF. The CDR3 DNA reads as TGTGCCAGCAGTTTATTGGGCCCCGGCTACGAGCAGTACTTC.

This clone was seen a handful of times. This rearrangement joins TRBV10-3 to TRBJ2-3; 10 bases fit TRBD2. The CDR3 totals 17 residues. Germline CDR1 and CDR2: ENHRY and SYGVKD. V lost 6 bases, J lost 2 bases, and 11 bases stayed unmatched. The CDR3 loop reads CAIRGLASGGLTDTQYF. Written as DNA, the CDR3 is TGTGCCATCAGGGGCCTAGCTAGCGGGGGTCTCACAGATACGCAGTATTTT.

This sequence joins TRBV10-1 and TRBJ2-1; D is unclear. The germline V gene has CDR1 WNHNN and CDR2 SYGVQD (reference sequence). Between the trimmed V and J ends, which lost 0 bases and 6 bases, there was a span of 12 bases. The CDR3 sequence is 15 residues long. The CDR3 spells CASSESDTSVNEQFF. The CDR3 coding sequence is TGCGCCAGCAGTGAGTCCGATACTTCCGTCAATGAGCAGTTCTTC.

V usage is TRBV5-4 and J usage is TRBJ1-2, with 8 bases identical to TRBD1. CDR3 length equals 15 residues. Germline V lookup: CDR1 SGHNT, CDR2 YYREEE (reference sequence). The ends lost 5 bases at V and 2 bases at J; junction bases unmatched: 8. In nucleotides, the CDR3 is TGTGCCAGCAGTAAACAGGGGGAGGCCAACTATGGCTACACCTTC. The encoded protein is CASSKQGEANYGYTF.

The chain combines TRBV9 with TRBJ2-1; D could derive from TRBD1 or TRBD2 (6 bases each). V lost 2 bases and J 2 bases, leaving 11 bases between the germline ends. Germline-derived CDR1 and CDR2 are SGDLS and YYNGEE. The CDR3 is made up of 15 amino acids. CDR3 coding DNA: TGTGCCAGCAGCGTCGAGGGGGGCGCCTACAATGAGCAGTTCTTC. As protein: CASSVEGGAYNEQFF.

CDR3 loop: CAWSVPRGGGGELFF. CDR3 sequence (DNA): TGTGCCTGGAGTGTTCCCCGGGGGGGCGGCGGGGAGCTGTTTTTT. The rearrangement uses TRBV30 and TRBJ2-2; TRBD2 matches 8 bases. Germline CDR1 is GTSNPN and CDR2 is SVGIG (reference sequence). CDR3 length: 15 amino acids. The J segment lost 7 bases and the V segment lost 0 bases, leaving 7 bases of the junction unmatched.

The chain carries TRBV12-5 and TRBJ1-5; the D is unclear. This CDR3 has 14 amino acids. The germline V gene encodes CDR1 LGHNT and CDR2 FRNRAP. V lost 0 bases and J lost 1, with 4 bases in between. CDR3 protein: CASGLVGSNQPQHF. The CDR3 coding sequence is TGTGCTAGTGGTTTGGTCGGAAGCAATCAGCCCCAGCATTTT.

The genes are TRBV4-1 and TRBJ2-3; TRBD2 aligns across 13 bases. The ends lost 4 bases at V and 2 bases at J; junction bases unmatched: 9. Per the germline V gene, CDR1 is MGHRA and CDR2 is YSYEKL. The CDR3 has 18 amino acids. The CDR3 loop reads CASSREPLAGGFTDTQYF. The DNA for the CDR3 is TGCGCCAGCAGCCGCGAGCCACTAGCGGGGGGGTTCACAGATACGCAGTATTTT.

The chain couples TRBV7-9 to TRBJ1-6, with 9 bases that match TRBD1. The CDR3 consists of 15 residues. CDR1 is SEHNR and CDR2 is FQNEAQ in the germline V gene (reference sequence). V lost 4 bases, J lost 8 bases, and 6 bases stayed unmatched. CDR3 nucleotides: TGTGCCAGCAGCTCGGTTGACAGGGGGGATTCACCCCTCCACTTT. Translating it yields CASSSVDRGDSPLHF.

This chain links TRBV7-2 with TRBJ2-1; 12 nucleotides match TRBD2. The germline V gene encodes CDR1 SGHTA and CDR2 FQGNSA. The CDR3 is 16 residues long. Trimming at V came to 3 bases and at J to 6 bases, leaving 6 bases not matched to a gene. The CDR3 nucleotides are TGTGCCAGCAGCTTCTCTAGCGGGGGGGCATCCAATGAGCAGTTCTTC. It encodes CASSFSSGGASNEQFF.

The chain has TRBV7-6 and TRBJ2-3; possible D gene TRBD2, 5 bases. Trimming left V 0 bases short and J 1 base short, with 11 bases between. Germline values: CDR1 SGHVS, CDR2 FNYEAQ. CDR3 length equals 16 residues. The CDR3 here is CASSLAVSGGTDTQYF. Written as DNA, the CDR3 is TGTGCCAGCAGCTTAGCGGTCTCCGGGGGCACAGATACGCAGTATTTT.